The 2 T cell receptor beta chains below all came from one sample that was sequenced in a study of blood T cell repertoires in COVID-19. This table comes from immunoSEQ multiplex PCR, and its TCRdb copy is limited to in-frame clones, with some not included. The sample has 200,000 to 250,000 clones, roughly 85% seen once. The sample comprised PBMCs or T cells enriched from blood (not recorded which). The receptors come from a woman aged 45-65 years with acute COVID-19.

This rearrangement joins TRBV7-2 to TRBJ1-2; D unclear. Germline values: CDR1 SGHTA, CDR2 FQGNSA. The CDR3 consists of 11 residues. V lost 6 bases and J 8 bases, leaving 10 bases between the germline ends. The CDR3 region is CASSNSAGYTF. In DNA form, the CDR3 reads TGTGCCAGCAGTAATAGTGCCGGCTACACCTTC. Variable domain in full (rest from reference TRBV7-2 and TRBJ1-2): GAGVSQSPSNKVTEKGKDVELRCDPISGHTALYWYRQSLGQGLEFLIYFQGNSAPDKSGLPSDRFSAERTGGSVSTLTIQRTQQEDSAVYLCASSNSAGYTFGSGTRLTVV.

The chain joins TRBV23-1 to TRBJ1-2, with a possible D match to TRBD1 (5 bases). TRBV23-1 is classed as an ORF, of uncertain function. The CDR3 spans 15 residues. With 3 bases removed from V and 4 bases from J, the gap between germline ends came to 15 bases. The chain's CDR3 is CASSHPTVPGYGYTF. The CDR3 coding sequence is TGCGCCAGCAGTCATCCGACAGTTCCCGGCTATGGCTACACCTTC.